Listed below are T cell receptor beta chains from one sample, sequenced in a study of shared clonotypes between healthy human individuals. Method: immunoSEQ multiplex PCR; TCRdb's copy keeps in-frame clones and lacks some. The sample records about 680,000 clones, about 80% being singletons. Input material: memory CD4+ T cells sorted from blood. Receptor source: a woman aged 25 to 39 in good health. Both conserved end residues are part of each CDR3. A D gene is named only where the DNA matches it firmly. Expanded clones are given a class, and other clones once, few, many or no size at all.

size | J | V | D | DNA | CDR3
many | TRBJ2-3 | TRBV5-4 | . | TGTGCCAGCAGCTTGGGGGGCGGGGTTGGGGCAGATACGCAGTATTTT | CASSLGGGVGADTQYF
. | TRBJ2-7 | TRBV11-2 | . | TGTGCCAGCAGCTTAGTGGGCAGGGGCTTATACGAGCAGTACTTC | CASSLVGRGLYEQYF
. | TRBJ2-3 | TRBV25-1 | . | TGTGCCAGCACTGGGAGGCCAGGGGACCACTCTAGCACAGATACGCAGTATTTT | CASTGRPGDHSSTDTQYF
few | TRBJ2-1 | TRBV5-1 | . | TGCGCCAGCAGCTTGTCATCTAACTCCTACAATGAGCAGTTCTTC | CASSLSSNSYNEQFF
. | TRBJ2-1 | TRBV2 | TRBD1 | TGTGCCAGCAGCCTGTCACAGGGGTCCTACAATGAGCAGTTCTTC | CASSLSQGSYNEQFF
. | TRBJ2-3 | TRBV19 | . | TGTGCCAGTAGTACCCCCCGCACCGAGACAATCACAGATACGCAGTATTTT | CASSTPRTETITDTQYF
. | TRBJ2-1 | TRBV7-9 | . | TGTGCCAGCAGCCCCACCACTAATAACAATGAGCAGTTCTTC | CASSPTTNNNEQFF
. | TRBJ1-2 | TRBV7-9 | TRBD1 | TGTGCCAGCAGCCCACAGGGGGCGGGTCGGCAGATCTATGGCTACACCTTC | CASSPQGAGRQIYGYTF
. | TRBJ2-4 | TRBV29-1 | TRBD1 | TGCAGCGTTGAAGATCCTAGGACAGGGGACCTTCTAACCAAAAACATTCAGTACTTC | CSVEDPRTGDLLTKNIQYF
. | TRBJ1-5 | TRBV2 | . | TGTGCCAGCAGCGAGGATTATAGCAATCAGCCCCAGCATTTT | CASSEDYSNQPQHF
. | TRBJ1-5 | TRBV18 | . | TGTGCCAGCTCATATTCAGGACAGAGGAATCAGCCCCAGCATTTT | CASSYSGQRNQPQHF
. | TRBJ1-1 | TRBV18 | . | TGTGCCAGCTCACCACCTGGGTCCGGGGTAATGGCCGCTTTCTTT | CASSPPGSGVMAAFF
. | TRBJ2-3 | TRBV2 | . | TGTGCCAGCAGTGCCAGATTCATAACAGATACGCAGTATTTT | CASSARFITDTQYF
. | TRBJ2-7 | TRBV29-1 | . | TGCAGCGTTGAAGTGGGGGCCTACGAGCAGTACTTC | CSVEVGAYEQYF
. | TRBJ1-2 | TRBV7-2 | TRBD1 | TGTGCCAGCAGCTCCCATGTGGGACAGGGGAACTATGGCTACACCTTC | CASSSHVGQGNYGYTF
. | TRBJ2-1 | TRBV11-2 | TRBD1 | TGTGCCAGCAGCTTAGATGGGGGGACAGGGGGCTACAATGAGCAGTTCTTC | CASSLDGGTGGYNEQFF
. | TRBJ1-1 | TRBV14 | . | TGTGCCAGCAGCCACTTCACTGAAGCTTTCTTT | CASSHFTEAFF
. | TRBJ2-7 | TRBV21-1 | . | TGTGCCAGCAGCCCACCCGGGACTAAAACTTCATCGGGCTACGAGCAGTACTTC | CASSPPGTKTSSGYEQYF
. | TRBJ2-3 | TRBV6-6 | TRBD2 | TGTGCCAGCGCTCTAGCGGGACGAGAGGCTACGCAGTATTTT | CASALAGREATQYF
many | TRBJ1-3 | TRBV7-2 | TRBD1 | TGTGCCAGCAGCACGACAGGGATAGGAAACACCATATATTTT | CASSTTGIGNTIYF
. | TRBJ2-7 | TRBV19 | . | TGTGCCAGTAGTGCTTACGGGACGTCCTCCTACGAGCAGTACTTC | CASSAYGTSSYEQYF
. | TRBJ2-3 | TRBV30 | TRBD2 | TGTGCCTGGAGTAACTACGGGAGGGGGACAGATACGCAGTATTTT | CAWSNYGRGTDTQYF
few | TRBJ1-4 | TRBV29-1 | . | TGCAGCGTCGGGTGGACGTCTGATACTAATGAAAAACTGTTTTTT | CSVGWTSDTNEKLFF
. | TRBJ2-7 | TRBV7-9 | . | TGTGCCAGCAGCTTGGGGCAGGTCGGGTCTTCCGTGCAGTACTTC | CASSLGQVGSSVQYF
. | TRBJ2-7 | TRBV19 | . | TGTGCCAGTAGTATAGATCGACGAGGGTTCTCCTACGAGCAGTACTTC | CASSIDRRGFSYEQYF
. | TRBJ1-1 | TRBV28 | . | TGTGCCAGCAGACGCCTACAGGGCAACACTGAAGCTTTCTTT | CASRRLQGNTEAFF
once | TRBJ2-7 | TRBV5-1 | TRBD2 | TGCGCCAGCAGCTTGTCCGGGACTAGCGGCCTGGAGCAGTACTTC | CASSLSGTSGLEQYF
few | TRBJ2-1 | TRBV27 | . | TGTGCCAGCAGTCCCCTCCAGGGAAGAATAGGGATCGGTAATGATGAGCAGTTCTTC | CASSPLQGRIGIGNDEQFF
. | TRBJ2-5 | TRBV9 | TRBD2 | TGTGCCAGCAGCGGACTAGCGGGAGGCGGTGAGACCCAGTACTTC | CASSGLAGGGETQYF
. | TRBJ2-6 | TRBV5-1 | . | TGCGCCAGCAGCTTGGACCCGGGGAGTGGGGCCAACGTCCTGACTTTC | CASSLDPGSGANVLTF
once | TRBJ1-5 | TRBV27 | TRBD1 | TGTGCCAGCAGTTTCGATTTCTCCTGCGGACAGGCCAAAATCCATCGCCAGGATCAGCCCCAGCATTTT | CASSFDFSCGQAKIHRQDQPQHF
. | TRBJ2-1 | TRBV5-1 | TRBD2 | TGCGCCAGCAGCTTGGCGAGTGGGACTAGCGGGAGGGCCATTTTTGAGCAGTTCTTC | CASSLASGTSGRAIFEQFF
. | TRBJ2-5 | TRBV7-9 | . | TGTGCCAGCAGCTCCAGCTTGGGCGAGACCCAGTACTTC | CASSSSLGETQYF
once | TRBJ1-2 | TRBV28 | . | TGTGCCAGCAGTAACCCTGGCGTTTCCCACACCTTC | CASSNPGVSHTF
few | TRBJ2-1 | TRBV5-1 | . | TGCGCCAGCAGCTTGGACGGGACTCTGGGTGAGCAGTTCTTC | CASSLDGTLGEQFF
. | TRBJ1-3 | TRBV28 | . | TGTGCCAGCAGTTACCGACCAGGGTACAGCTCTGGAAACACCATATATTTT | CASSYRPGYSSGNTIYF
. | TRBJ2-3 | TRBV7-2 | . | TGTGCCAGCAGCCCCAGACAGTACACAGATACGCAGTATTTT | CASSPRQYTDTQYF
. | TRBJ1-1 | TRBV7-8 | . | TGTGCCAGCAGCCGCAGGGATGGCACTGAAGCTTTCTTT | CASSRRDGTEAFF
medium-sized | TRBJ2-1 | TRBV2 | . | TGTGCCAGCTGTCTCTTAGTTAGCTACAATGAGCAGTTCTTC | CASCLLVSYNEQFF
. | TRBJ2-1 | TRBV5-6 | TRBD2 | TGTGCCAGCAGCTTGGGACTAGCGGGATACAATGAGCAGTTCTTC | CASSLGLAGYNEQFF
once | TRBJ1-5 | TRBV30 | . | TGTGCCTGGAGTGCTAAAGACGGGGGTTTTCAGCAGCCCCAGCATTTT | CAWSAKDGGFQQPQHF
. | TRBJ1-3 | TRBV7-2 | . | TGTGCCAGCAGCTTAAGTTCCAGGGCTCAGAGAAACACCATATATTTT | CASSLSSRAQRNTIYF
. | TRBJ1-5 | TRBV28 | . | TGTGCCAGCAGTCCGGCCCTGGCAAGCAATCAGCCCCAGCATTTT | CASSPALASNQPQHF
. | TRBJ2-5 | TRBV28 | TRBD2 | TGTGCCAGCAGTACTAGCGGGAGGGCCATCGGCCAAGAGACCCAGTACTTC | CASSTSGRAIGQETQYF
. | TRBJ2-4 | TRBV2 | . | TGTGCCAGCACCGCGCGGGACCTTTGGACGAACATTCAGTACTTC | CASTARDLWTNIQYF
. | TRBJ2-1 | TRBV9 | TRBD2 | TGTGCCAGCAGCGTATTAGCGGGAGGGTACAATGAGCAGTTCTTC | CASSVLAGGYNEQFF
. | TRBJ1-1 | TRBV29-1 | TRBD1 | TGCAGCGCGGGACAGGGGGCCGGTGAAGCTTTCTTT | CSAGQGAGEAFF
. | TRBJ2-7 | TRBV7-2 | TRBD1 | TGTGCCAGCAGCTCCCAGGGACAGGGAACGTACGAGCAGTACTTC | CASSSQGQGTYEQYF
. | TRBJ2-5 | TRBV5-1 | TRBD2 | TGCGCCAGCAGCTCCCTGACTAGCGGCCAAGAGACCCAGTACTTC | CASSSLTSGQETQYF
few | TRBJ1-3 | TRBV2 | . | TGTGCCAGCAGATCGTCTGGAAACACCATATATTTT | CASRSSGNTIYF
. | TRBJ1-3 | TRBV29-1 | . | TGCAGCGTTGTACAGACTGGAAACACCATATATTTT | CSVVQTGNTIYF
few | TRBJ2-1 | TRBV29-1 | . | TGCAGCGTTGCCCCGTACAATGAGCAGTTCTTC | CSVAPYNEQFF
. | TRBJ2-7 | TRBV11-2 | TRBD1 | TGTGCCAGCAGTCGGGACAGGTCCTACGAGCAGTACTTC | CASSRDRSYEQYF
. | TRBJ2-1 | TRBV7-2 | TRBD2 | TGTGCCAGCAGCCTCCAGCGGACTAGCGGGGGCAATGAGCAGTTCTTC | CASSLQRTSGGNEQFF
. | TRBJ1-1 | TRBV29-1 | . | TGCAGCGTACGGCGAGGGGGGCTTAACACTGAAGCTTTCTTT | CSVRRGGLNTEAFF
. | TRBJ1-5 | TRBV4-2 | . | TGTGCCAGCAGCCAAGATAGGGCAGGGACCAATCAGCCCCAGCATTTT | CASSQDRAGTNQPQHF
once | TRBJ1-2 | TRBV18 | TRBD1 | TGTGCCAGCTCACCAGATCGGGACGGACAGGGCGGTGGCTACACCTTC | CASSPDRDGQGGGYTF
. | TRBJ2-7 | TRBV11-2 | . | TGTGCCAGCAGCTCGTACGCTAGCTCCTACGAGCAGTACTTC | CASSSYASSYEQYF
. | TRBJ2-7 | TRBV6-6 | . | TGTGCCAGCAGCCAAGAGGGCGCTAGCTCCTACGAGCAGTACTTC | CASSQEGASSYEQYF